This TCR beta chain was retrieved from a study of T cells in women clearing cervical HPV infection. Study-level information: Control women cleared a single incident HPV16 infection within 12 months. Case blood was drawn a median about 150 days after lesion detection.

After removal of 4 bases from V and 1 base from J, the junction contained 7 bases not matched to a gene. The CDR3 covers 17 residues. The germline V gene has CDR1 LNHDA and CDR2 SQIVND (reference sequence). Comments on this clone: The read is 3 residues too short to cover the CDR3 end, so that end is filled in from the germline J gene.

Using immunoSEQ multiplex PCR, the repertoire was profiled, and TCRdb retains in-frame clones only, with some absent. This listing includes 30,000 to 35,000 clones. All participants had a single incident cervical HPV16 infection, and prevalent HPV16 infections were excluded. This TCR came from a woman between 18 and 69 years old with a cervical HPV16 infection that either progressed to CIN3+ or cleared (not recorded which). Sequenced: blood buffy coat. This chain links TRBV19 with TRBJ2-1; 10 bases are a match to TRBD1. The CDR3: CASSRTRQGASYNEQFF. The part of the CDR3 DNA that was read is TGTGCCAGTAGTAGGACCCGACAGGGGGCTTCCTACAATGAG. The whole variable domain, filled in from reference TRBV19 and TRBJ2-1, reads DGGITQSPKYLFRKEGQNVTLSCEQNLNHDAMYWYRQDPGQGLRLIYYSQIVNDFQKGDIAEGYSVSREKKESFPLTVTSAQKNPTAFYLCASSRTRQGASYNEQFFGPGTRLTVL.